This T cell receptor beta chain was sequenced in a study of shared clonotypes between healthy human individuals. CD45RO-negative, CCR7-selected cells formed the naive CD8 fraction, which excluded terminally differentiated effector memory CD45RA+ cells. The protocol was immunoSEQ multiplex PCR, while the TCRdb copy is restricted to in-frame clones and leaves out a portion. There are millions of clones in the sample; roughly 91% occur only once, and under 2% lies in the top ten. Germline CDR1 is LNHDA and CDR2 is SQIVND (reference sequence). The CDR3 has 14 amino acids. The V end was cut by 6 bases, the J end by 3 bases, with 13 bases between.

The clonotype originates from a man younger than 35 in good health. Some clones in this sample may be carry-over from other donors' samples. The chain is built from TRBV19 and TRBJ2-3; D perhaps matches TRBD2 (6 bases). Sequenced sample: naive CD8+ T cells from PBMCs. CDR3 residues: CASREGSRTDTQYF. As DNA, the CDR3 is TGTGCCAGTAGGGAGGGGAGCCGAACAGATACGCAGTATTTT.